The following is a TCR beta chain sequence with its context. Sequenced by immunoSEQ multiplex PCR; TCRdb stores in-frame clones only, minus some. The data show approximately 140,000 clones, roughly 92% seen once. This entry belongs to a study of control samples from healthy donors and cancer patients. V gave up 5 bases and J gave up 0 bases, with 13 bases separating them. CDR1 is SEHNR and CDR2 is FQNEAQ in the germline V gene (reference sequence). CDR3 size: 15 residues. The clonotype comes from a man aged 25-40 years in good health. The V and J genes are TRBV7-9 and TRBJ1-1; TRBD1 might be the D (6 bases). Sequencing was performed on blood. The CDR3 DNA reads TGTGCCAGCAGCCCAAGGACAGCACTGAACACTGAAGCTTTCTTT. This sequence encodes CASSPRTALNTEAFF.